This note documents a single T cell receptor beta chain sequence. Its antigen is as yet unknown. Method: immunoSEQ multiplex PCR; TCRdb's copy keeps in-frame clones and lacks some. The table has about 68,000 clones, roughly 93% seen once. The data were taken from a study of siplizumab effects on memory and regulatory T cells. CDR3 size: 16 residues. Germline V gives CDR1 PRHDT, CDR2 FYEKMQ (reference sequence). Study-level findings and limits: Proliferating CD4+ or CD8+ clones, roughly 80-95% of them, lacked an assignable naive or memory phenotype. Siplizumab significantly reduced alloreactive sequences traceable to unstimulated CD4+ memory cells.

The TCR sequence derives from a human donor in good health. The genes are TRBV13 and TRBJ2-5, with 8 bases identical to TRBD2. The J call may be incorrect, as the DNA end agrees better with TRBJ2-7. The sequenced material came from CD8+ T cells sorted from blood. CDR3 protein: CASSLVGGGLTYEQYF. DNA of the CDR3: TGTGCCAGCAGCTTAGTGGGCGGGGGGCTGACCTACGAGCAGTACTTC.